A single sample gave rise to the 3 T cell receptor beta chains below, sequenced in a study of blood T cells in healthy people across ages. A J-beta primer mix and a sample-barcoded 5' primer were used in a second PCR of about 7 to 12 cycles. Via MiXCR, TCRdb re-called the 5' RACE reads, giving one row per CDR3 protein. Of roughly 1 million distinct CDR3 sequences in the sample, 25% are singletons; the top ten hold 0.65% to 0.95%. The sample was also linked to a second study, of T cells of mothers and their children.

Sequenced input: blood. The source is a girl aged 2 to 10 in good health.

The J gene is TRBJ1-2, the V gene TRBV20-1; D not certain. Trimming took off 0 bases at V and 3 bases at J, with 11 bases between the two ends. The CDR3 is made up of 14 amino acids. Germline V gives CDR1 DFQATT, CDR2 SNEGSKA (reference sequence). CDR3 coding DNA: TGCAGTGCTAGAGATGCGGTGGCCTACTATGGCTACACCTTC. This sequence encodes CSARDAVAYYGYTF.

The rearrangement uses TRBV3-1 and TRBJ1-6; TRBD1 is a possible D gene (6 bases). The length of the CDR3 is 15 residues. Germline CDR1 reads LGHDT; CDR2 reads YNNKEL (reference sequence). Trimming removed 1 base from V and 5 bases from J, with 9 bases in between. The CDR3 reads CASSQVSGDNSPLHF. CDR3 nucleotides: TGTGCCAGCAGCCAAGTATCAGGGGATAATTCACCCCTCCACTTT.

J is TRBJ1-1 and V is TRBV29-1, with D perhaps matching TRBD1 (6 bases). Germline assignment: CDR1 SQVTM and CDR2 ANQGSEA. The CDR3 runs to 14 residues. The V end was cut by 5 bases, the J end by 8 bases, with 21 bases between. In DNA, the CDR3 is TGCAGCGTTAAAAGGAAGACAGGCGCAGAAGAAGCTTTCTTT. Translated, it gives CSVKRKTGAEEAFF.